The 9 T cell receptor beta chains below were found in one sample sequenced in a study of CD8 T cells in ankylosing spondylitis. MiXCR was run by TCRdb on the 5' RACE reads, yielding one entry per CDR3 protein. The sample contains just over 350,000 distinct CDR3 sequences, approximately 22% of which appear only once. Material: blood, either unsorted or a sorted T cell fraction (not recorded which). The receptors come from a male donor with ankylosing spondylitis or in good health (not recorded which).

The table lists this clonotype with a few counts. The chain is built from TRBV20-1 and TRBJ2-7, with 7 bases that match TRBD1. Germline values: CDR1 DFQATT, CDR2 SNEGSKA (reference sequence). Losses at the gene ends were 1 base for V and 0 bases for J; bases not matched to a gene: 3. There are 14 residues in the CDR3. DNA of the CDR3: TGCAGTGCTAGAGGGGCAGGGGGCTCCTACGAGCAGTACTTC. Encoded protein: CSARGAGGSYEQYF.

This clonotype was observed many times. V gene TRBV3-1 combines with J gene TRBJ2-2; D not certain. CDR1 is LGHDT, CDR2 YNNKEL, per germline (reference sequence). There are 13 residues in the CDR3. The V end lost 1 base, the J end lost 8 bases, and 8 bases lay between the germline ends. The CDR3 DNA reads TGTGCCAGCAGCCAAGGGGAAGTGGGGGAGCTGTTTTTT. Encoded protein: CASSQGEVGELFF.

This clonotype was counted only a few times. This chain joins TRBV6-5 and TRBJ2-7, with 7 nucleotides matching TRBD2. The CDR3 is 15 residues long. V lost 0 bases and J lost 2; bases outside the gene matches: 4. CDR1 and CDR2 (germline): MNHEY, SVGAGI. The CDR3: CASSYSLAETYEQYF. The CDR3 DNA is TGTGCCAGCAGTTACTCGCTAGCGGAAACCTACGAGCAGTACTTC.

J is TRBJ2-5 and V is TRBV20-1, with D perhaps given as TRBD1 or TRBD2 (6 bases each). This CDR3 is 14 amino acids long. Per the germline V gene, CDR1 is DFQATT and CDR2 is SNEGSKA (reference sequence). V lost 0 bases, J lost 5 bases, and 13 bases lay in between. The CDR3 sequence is CSARDVGGWETQYF. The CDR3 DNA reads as TGCAGTGCTAGAGATGTGGGGGGCTGGGAGACCCAGTACTTC.

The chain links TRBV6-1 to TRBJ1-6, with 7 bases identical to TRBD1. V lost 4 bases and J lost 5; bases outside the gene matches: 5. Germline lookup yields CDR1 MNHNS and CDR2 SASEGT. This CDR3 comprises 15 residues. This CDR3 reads CASSGRTGNNSPLHF. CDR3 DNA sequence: TGTGCCAGCAGTGGGAGGACAGGAAATAATTCACCCCTCCACTTT.

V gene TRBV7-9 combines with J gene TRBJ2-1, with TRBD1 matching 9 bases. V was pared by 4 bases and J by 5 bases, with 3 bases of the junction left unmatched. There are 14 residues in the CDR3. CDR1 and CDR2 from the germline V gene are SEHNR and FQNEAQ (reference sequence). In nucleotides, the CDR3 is TGTGCCAGCAGCTCCCGGGACAGGGACAATGAGCAGTTCTTC. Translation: CASSSRDRDNEQFF.

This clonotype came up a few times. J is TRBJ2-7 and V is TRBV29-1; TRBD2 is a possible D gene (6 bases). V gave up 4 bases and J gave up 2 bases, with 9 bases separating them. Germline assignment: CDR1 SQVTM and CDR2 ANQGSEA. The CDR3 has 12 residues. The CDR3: CSVGDFTYEQYF. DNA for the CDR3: TGCAGCGTTGGGGACTTTACCTACGAGCAGTACTTC.

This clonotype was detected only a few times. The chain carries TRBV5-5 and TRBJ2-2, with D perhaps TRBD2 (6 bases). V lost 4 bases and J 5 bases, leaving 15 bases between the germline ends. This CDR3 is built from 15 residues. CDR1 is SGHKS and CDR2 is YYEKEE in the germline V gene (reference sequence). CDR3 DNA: TGTGCCAGCAGCGAGGTGTTAGGGAGGACCGGGGAGCTGTTTTTT. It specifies CASSEVLGRTGELFF.

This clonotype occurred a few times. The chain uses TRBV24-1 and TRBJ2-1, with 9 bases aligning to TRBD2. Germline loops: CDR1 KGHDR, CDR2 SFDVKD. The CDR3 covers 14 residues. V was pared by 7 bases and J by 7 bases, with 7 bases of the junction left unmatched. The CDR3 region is CATRAGTSSNEQFF. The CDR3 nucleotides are TGTGCCACCAGGGCCGGGACTAGCTCTAATGAGCAGTTCTTC.